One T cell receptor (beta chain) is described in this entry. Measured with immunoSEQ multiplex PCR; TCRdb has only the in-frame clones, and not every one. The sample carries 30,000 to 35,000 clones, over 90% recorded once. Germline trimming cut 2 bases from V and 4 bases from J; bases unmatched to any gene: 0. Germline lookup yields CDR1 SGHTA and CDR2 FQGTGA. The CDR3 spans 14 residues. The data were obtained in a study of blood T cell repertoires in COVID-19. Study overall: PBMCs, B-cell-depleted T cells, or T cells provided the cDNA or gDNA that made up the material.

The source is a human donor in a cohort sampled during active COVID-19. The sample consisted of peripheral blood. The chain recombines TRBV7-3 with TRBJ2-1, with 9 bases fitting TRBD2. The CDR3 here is CASSLAGGYNEQFF. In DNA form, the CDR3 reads TGTGCCAGCAGCTTAGCGGGAGGGTACAATGAGCAGTTCTTC.